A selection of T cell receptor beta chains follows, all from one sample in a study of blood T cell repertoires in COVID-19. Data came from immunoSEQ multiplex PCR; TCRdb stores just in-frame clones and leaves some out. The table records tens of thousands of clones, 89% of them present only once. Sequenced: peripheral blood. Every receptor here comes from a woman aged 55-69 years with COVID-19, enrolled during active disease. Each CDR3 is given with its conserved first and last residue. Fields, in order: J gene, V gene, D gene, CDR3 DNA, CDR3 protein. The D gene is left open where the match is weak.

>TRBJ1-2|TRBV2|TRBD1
TGTGCCAGCAGAGTACAGGGGGCAAGCGGCTACACCTTC
CASRVQGASGYTF
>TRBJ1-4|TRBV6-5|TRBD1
TGTGCCAGCAGTTTCAGACAGGGAAAACTGTTTTTT
CASSFRQGKLFF
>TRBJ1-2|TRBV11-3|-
TGTGCCAGCAGCTTAGATCCGGCAGCCTCCCTAGGTGGCTACACCTTC
CASSLDPAASLGGYTF
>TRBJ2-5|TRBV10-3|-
TGTGCCATCAGTGAGTCCTCCAGGGAAGAGACCCAGTACTTC
CAISESSREETQYF
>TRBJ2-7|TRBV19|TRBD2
TGTGCCAGTAGTCCTATATCGACTAGCGGGAGCCACGAGCAGTACTTC
CASSPISTSGSHEQYF
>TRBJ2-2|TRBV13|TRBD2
TGTGCCAGCAGCCCACATTACCCCTTGGGTCGCGGGAGAGGGACCGGGGAGCTGTTTTTT
CASSPHYPLGRGRGTGELFF
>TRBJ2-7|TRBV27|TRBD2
TGTGCCAGCAGTTTATTGGCGGGAGGGCCTGGCGAGCAGTACTTC
CASSLLAGGPGEQYF
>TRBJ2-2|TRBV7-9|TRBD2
TGTGCCAGCAGTCCACCGGGACTAGCGGACACCGGGGAGCTGTTTTTT
CASSPPGLADTGELFF
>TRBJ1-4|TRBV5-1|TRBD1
TGCGCCAGCAGCGGAGGACAGGGGGCGGAAGAAAAACTGTTTTTT
CASSGGQGAEEKLFF
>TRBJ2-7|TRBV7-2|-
TGTGCCAGCAGCTTAGGGATAGCCGCCTACGAGCAGTACTTC
CASSLGIAAYEQYF
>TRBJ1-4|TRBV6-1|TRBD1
TGTGCCAGCAGTGAAGTGTTTCAGGGGGACTCTGTAAAACTGTTTTTT
CASSEVFQGDSVKLFF
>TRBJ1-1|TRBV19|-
TGTGCCAGTAGCCAACAGGGGAACACTGAAGCTTTCTTT
CASSQQGNTEAFF
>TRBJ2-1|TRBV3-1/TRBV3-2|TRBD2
TGTGCCAGCAGCCAAGATTTCAGTAGCGGGGGGCCCAACAATGAGCAGTTCTTC
CASSQDFSSGGPNNEQFF